This T cell receptor beta chain originates from a study of memory B cells and T cells in multiple sclerosis. Comment on this clone: As yet, its antigen is unknown.

Trimming pared 1 base from V and 1 base from J, leaving 10 bases between. There are 16 residues in the CDR3. The germline V gene has CDR1 SEHNR and CDR2 FQNEAQ (reference sequence). The repertoire was sequenced with immunoSEQ multiplex PCR; TCRdb's copy has only in-frame clones and lacks some. Of 32,000 or so clones listed, about 82% are singletons. Separate sequencing covered autoproliferating (CFSE-dim) and non-proliferating (CFSE-high) T cells from stimulus-free culture. Replicate wells were pooled after more than 6 days of stimulus-free culture of 5x10^7 CFSE-labeled PBMCs. The PBMCs received 0.45 to 0.6 uM CFSE and serum-free culture with no added stimuli. Overall study findings and caveats: Clone-set sizes differed between compartments, so shared clonotype counts needed normalization.

J is TRBJ2-2 and V is TRBV7-9; D uncertain. This receptor was obtained from a human donor with multiple sclerosis. The sample comprised PBMCs from blood kept in culture. CDR3 sequence: CASSLDVGQNTGELFF. For the CDR3, the DNA is TGTGCCAGCAGCTTAGACGTCGGGCAGAACACCGGGGAGCTGTTTTTT.